The 27 T cell receptor beta chains below come from one sample, sequenced in a study of blood T cell repertoires in COVID-19. TCRdb keeps only in-frame clones here, not all; method: immunoSEQ multiplex PCR. The table shows roughly 230,000 clones, with over 75% occurring only once. Sequenced sample: peripheral blood. The source of these receptors is a human donor in a cohort sampled during active COVID-19.

V usage is TRBV5-6 and J usage is TRBJ1-2; 8 bases are a match to TRBD1. With V trimmed by 4 bases and J by 3 bases, 5 bases remained unmatched. The CDR3 has 14 amino acids. Germline V gene sequence: CDR1 SGHDT, CDR2 YYEEEE. CDR3 in amino acids: CASSKTGVDYGYTF. CDR3 bases: TGTGCCAGCAGCAAGACAGGGGTCGACTATGGCTACACCTTC.

V gene TRBV7-2 combines with J gene TRBJ1-5, with D uncertain. CDR3 size: 12 residues. V gave up 7 bases and J gave up 5 bases, with 9 bases separating them. CDR1 is SGHTA and CDR2 is FQGNSA in the germline V gene. The CDR3 bases are TGTGCCAGCACTACCCCACATCAGCCCCAGCATTTT. It specifies CASTTPHQPQHF. The full variable domain, completed using reference TRBV7-2 and TRBJ1-5, is GAGVSQSPSNKVTEKGKDVELRCDPISGHTALYWYRQSLGQGLEFLIYFQGNSAPDKSGLPSDRFSAERTGGSVSTLTIQRTQQEDSAVYLCASTTPHQPQHFGDGTRLSIL.

The J gene is TRBJ2-7, the V gene TRBV15; the match to TRBD2 covers 11 bases. This CDR3 spans 15 amino acids. CDR1 is LNHNV, CDR2 YYDKDF, per germline (reference sequence). V lost 6 bases, J lost 4 bases, and 8 bases stayed unmatched. CDR3 amino acids: CATSHSGRAPYEQYF. The CDR3 bases are TGTGCCACCAGTCATAGCGGGAGGGCCCCATACGAGCAGTACTTC.

The chain couples TRBV19 to TRBJ1-1; D possibly corresponds to TRBD1 (6 bases). V was shortened by 5 bases and J by 1 base, with 11 bases between the two germline ends. CDR1 and CDR2 from the germline V gene are LNHDA and SQIVND (reference sequence). CDR3 length: 14 amino acids. CDR3 nucleotides: TGTGCCAGTAGTTCCGTGGGGGCGAACACTGAAGCTTTCTTT. Its translation is CASSSVGANTEAFF.

V is TRBV4-1 and J is TRBJ1-3; the D is unclear. Deletions cut 0 bases from V and 0 bases from J, with 12 bases between. CDR3 length equals 17 residues. Germline V gene sequence: CDR1 MGHRA, CDR2 YSYEKL. For the CDR3, the DNA is TGCGCCAGCAGCCAAGACTACAGAGCCCCCTCTGGAAACACCATATATTTT. This translates into CASSQDYRAPSGNTIYF.

The rearrangement uses TRBV29-1 and TRBJ2-7; tentatively, D is TRBD2 (6 bases). Germline V lookup: CDR1 SQVTM, CDR2 ANQGSEA. The CDR3 extends over 13 amino acids. Between the trimmed V and J ends, which lost 6 bases and 2 bases, there was a span of 14 bases. In nucleotides, the CDR3 is TGCAGCGTACCCGTAGGAGGGGCCTACGAGCAGTACTTC. Amino acids: CSVPVGGAYEQYF.

The V call is TRBV27, the J call TRBJ1-5, with TRBD1 identical over 9 bases. This CDR3 spans 13 amino acids. CDR1 is MNHEY and CDR2 is SMNVEV in the germline V gene (reference sequence). V was pared by 6 bases and J by 7 bases, with 4 bases of the junction left unmatched. Here the CDR3 reads CASRSTGGQPQHF. The CDR3, as DNA: TGTGCCAGCAGGTCCACAGGGGGCCAGCCCCAGCATTTT.

The rearrangement uses TRBV4-1 and TRBJ1-5; D gene uncertain. V dropped 0 bases and J dropped 8 bases, with 20 bases sitting between them. The length of the CDR3 is 17 residues. CDR1 and CDR2 (germline): MGHRA, YSYEKL. The CDR3 DNA reads as TGCGCCAGCAGCCAAGAGTTTACAGTAAGGCAAGATAAGCCCCAGCATTTT. Translated, it gives CASSQEFTVRQDKPQHF.

The chain has TRBV7-9 and TRBJ1-2; 11 nucleotides match TRBD1. Germline V gene lookup returns CDR1 SEHNR and CDR2 FQNEAQ (reference sequence). V gave up 1 base and J gave up 2 bases; unmatched junction bases: 3. This CDR3 has 16 residues. As DNA, the CDR3 is TGTGCCAGCAGCTTAGGGGGACAGGGGGGAAACTATGGCTACACCTTC. Protein sequence: CASSLGGQGGNYGYTF.

Concerning this clone itself: The sample holds other DNA sequences that translate to the same CDR3. The chain combines TRBV28 with TRBJ2-7; no firm D call. CDR1 is MDHEN, CDR2 SYDVKM, per germline. Trimming removed 5 bases at V and 2 bases at J, with 7 bases between. The CDR3 contains 12 residues. The CDR3 sequence is CASSRLAYEQYF. The DNA for the CDR3 is TGTGCCAGCAGTAGATTAGCCTACGAGCAGTACTTC.

The V call is TRBV9, the J call TRBJ2-7, with 11 bases matching TRBD2. V lost 4 bases, J lost 0 bases, and 9 bases stayed unmatched. The CDR3 runs to 17 residues. CDR1 is SGDLS, CDR2 YYNGEE, per germline. The CDR3 loop reads CASSFPTSGVFSYEQYF. CDR3 nucleotide sequence: TGTGCCAGCAGCTTTCCGACTAGCGGGGTTTTCTCCTACGAGCAGTACTTC.

This CDR3 reads CASSLTDRSYEQYF. The CDR3 DNA reads as TGTGCCAGCAGCCTCACGGACAGATCCTACGAGCAGTACTTC. The chain joins TRBV3-1 (or the pseudogene TRBV3-2) to TRBJ2-7; a weak D match, TRBD1 (6 bases). The CDR3 length is 14 residues. Between the trimmed V and J ends, which lost 4 bases and 1 base, there was a span of 11 bases. Germline V CDR1 and CDR2: LGHDT, YNNKEL (reference sequence).

V usage is TRBV5-1 and J usage is TRBJ2-3, with TRBD2 as a possible D gene (5 bases). This CDR3 has 16 residues. Deletions cut 0 bases from V and 1 base from J, with 12 bases between. The V gene's germline CDR1 is SGHRS and CDR2 YFSETQ. As DNA, the CDR3 is TGCGCCAGCAGCTTGGATGGGAGAAGGGGCACAGATACGCAGTATTTT. The encoded protein is CASSLDGRRGTDTQYF.

The chain employs TRBV21-1 and TRBJ2-7; the table's D gene call, TRBD2, was not cross checked with the DNA. TRBV21-1 is noted as a pseudogene. The CDR3 has 19 residues. For the CDR3, the DNA is TGTGCCAGCAGCAAAGTGGTAAATGAGCGGGGGGTCGGATCCTACGAGCAGTACTTC. This codes for CASSKVVNERGVGSYEQYF.

V usage is TRBV7-2 and J usage is TRBJ2-7, with 7 bases fitting TRBD1. With V trimmed by 1 base and J by 1 base, 7 bases remained unmatched. This CDR3 has 16 residues. In germline, CDR1 is SGHTA, CDR2 FQGNSA. The CDR3 DNA reads as TGTGCCAGCAGCTTAGAGGGACAGCTAAAATCCTACGAGCAGTACTTC. It specifies CASSLEGQLKSYEQYF.

The V and J genes are TRBV19 and TRBJ2-7; TRBD2 matches 11 bases. Trimming at V came to 9 bases and at J to 6 bases, leaving 16 bases not matched to a gene. The CDR3 length is 16 residues. Germline CDR1 is LNHDA and CDR2 is SQIVND (reference sequence). CDR3 coding DNA: TGTGCCAGCGGGGGGACTAGCGGTCCCCGGGAGCCCGAGCAGTACTTC. As protein: CASGGTSGPREPEQYF.

The chain links TRBV25-1 to TRBJ2-1; TRBD2 aligns across 12 bases. Germline CDR1 and CDR2: MGHDK and SYGVNS. The V gene end was trimmed by 3 bases and the J gene end by 2 bases; junction bases not matched to a gene: 2. This CDR3 is 16 amino acids long. The CDR3 nucleotides read TGTGCCAGCAGTGACCTAGCGGGAGGGCCCTACAATGAGCAGTTCTTC. It encodes CASSDLAGGPYNEQFF.

The chain carries TRBV3-1 (or the pseudogene TRBV3-2) and TRBJ2-6; 8 nucleotides line up with TRBD1. CDR1 LGHDT and CDR2 YNNKEL come from the germline V gene (reference sequence). V gave up 1 base and J gave up 2 bases; unmatched junction bases: 7. This CDR3 is built from 18 residues. The chain's CDR3 is CASSQVGTGFPGANVLTF. In DNA form, the CDR3 reads TGTGCCAGCAGCCAAGTTGGGACAGGCTTCCCTGGGGCCAACGTCCTGACTTTC.

CDR3: CASSFDRNYGYTF. The CDR3 DNA follows: TGTGCCAGCAGTTTTGACAGAAACTATGGCTACACCTTC. The rearrangement uses TRBV12-3 or TRBV12-4 and TRBJ1-2, with D possibly TRBD1 on 5 matching bases. Trimming removed 3 bases from V and 2 bases from J, with 7 bases in between. This CDR3 is built from 13 residues.

V usage is TRBV7-9 and J usage is TRBJ2-7, with 8 bases identical to TRBD1. V lost 4 bases, J lost 9 bases, and 17 bases stayed unmatched. This CDR3 is 16 amino acids long. CDR1 and CDR2 from the germline V gene are SEHNR and FQNEAQ (reference sequence). The CDR3 DNA sequence: TGTGCCAGCAGCTGGGCTGACAGGGGACGCTCAGGGGGGCAGTACTTC. Its protein product is CASSWADRGRSGGQYF.

This rearrangement joins TRBV7-2 to TRBJ1-5; D is undetermined. The CDR3 sequence is 13 residues long. Looked up from germline, CDR1 is SGHTA and CDR2 is FQGNSA. The V end was cut by 5 bases, the J end by 0 bases, with 5 bases between. Written as DNA, the CDR3 is TGTGCCAGCAGCGTAAATAGCAATCAGCCCCAGCATTTT. Amino acids: CASSVNSNQPQHF.

This clone was recorded a few times. The V and J genes are TRBV6-5 and TRBJ2-1, with TRBD2 matching 8 bases. Germline V gene lookup returns CDR1 MNHEY and CDR2 SVGAGI. The CDR3 spans 15 residues. Trimming took 7 bases from V and 4 from J; bases not matched to a gene: 9. CDR3 bases: TGTGCCAGCATCCCCTCCGGGACTAGATACAATGAGCAGTTCTTC. Protein: CASIPSGTRYNEQFF.

This rearrangement joins TRBV7-2 to TRBJ2-6; possible D gene TRBD1, 6 bases. The CDR3 runs to 15 residues. Germline loops: CDR1 SGHTA, CDR2 FQGNSA. Between the trimmed V and J ends, which lost 5 bases and 4 bases, there was a span of 12 bases. CDR3 nucleotides: TGTGCCAGCAGCGCTCAGGGGTTGGGGGCCAACGTCCTGACTTTC. Protein: CASSAQGLGANVLTF.

The chain has TRBV5-6 and TRBJ2-7; TRBD2 aligns across 8 bases. Germline V lookup: CDR1 SGHDT, CDR2 YYEEEE. With V trimmed by 7 bases and J by 4 bases, 10 bases remained unmatched. The CDR3 totals 14 residues. This CDR3 reads CASHAPGGGYEQYF. CDR3 DNA: TGTGCCAGCCACGCCCCGGGAGGGGGTTACGAGCAGTACTTC.

This chain connects TRBV12-3 or TRBV12-4 to TRBJ2-7; a weak D match, TRBD1 (6 bases). The length of the CDR3 is 13 residues. V shed 5 bases and J shed 2 bases, with 10 bases lying between them. The CDR3 is CASSATGPYEQYF. DNA for the CDR3: TGTGCCAGCAGTGCTACAGGGCCCTACGAGCAGTACTTC.

The rearrangement joins TRBV11-2 to TRBJ1-3, with no clear D. CDR1 is SGHAT and CDR2 is FQNNGV in the germline V gene. The V and J ends lost 4 bases and 2 bases respectively, with 12 bases between them. The CDR3 covers 15 residues. The CDR3 DNA sequence: TGTGCCAGCAGCTCGGACTGGGGAACTGGAAACACCATATATTTT. It yields the protein CASSSDWGTGNTIYF.

The rearrangement joins TRBV19 to TRBJ2-5; possibly TRBD2 for D (6 bases). This CDR3 contains 13 residues. Trimming removed 4 bases from V and 14 bases from J, with 20 bases in between. Germline loops: CDR1 LNHDA, CDR2 SQIVND (reference sequence). The CDR3 spells CASSNSRGLSSYF. The CDR3 nucleotides read TGTGCCAGTAGTAACTCGCGGGGACTCTCTTCATACTTC.